The clone carrying this TCR beta chain was detected many times. This record comes from a study of blood T cells in healthy people across ages. The second PCR ran roughly 6 to 12 cycles with a sample-barcoded 5' primer and J-beta primers. Using its own MiXCR run on the 5' RACE reads, TCRdb lists one record per CDR3 protein. The sample includes roughly 1.9 million distinct CDR3 sequences, 30% to 40% of them seen just once. The CDR3 sequence is 17 residues long. CDR1 MGHRA and CDR2 YSYEKL come from the germline V gene. V was cut by 0 bases and J by 1 base, with 15 bases left in between. The rearrangement links TRBV4-1 to TRBJ1-1; D gene ambiguous. This TCR was recovered from a human donor in good health. Sequenced sample: blood. CDR3 region: CASSQEGIGSTNTEAFF. CDR3 sequence (DNA): TGCGCCAGCAGCCAAGAAGGAATCGGGTCGACGAACACTGAAGCTTTCTTT.